The 17 T cell receptor beta chains presented below share a single source sample, sequenced in a study of blood T cells in healthy people across ages. The authors ran a second PCR of 7 to 11 cycles using a sample-barcoded 5' primer and a J-beta primer mix. TCRdb recomputed calls from the 5' RACE reads with MiXCR, one row per CDR3 protein. The data contain a few hundred thousand distinct CDR3 sequences, about 55% of them singletons. Sequenced input: blood. These TCRs come from a man in his sixties in good health.

This rearrangement joins TRBV27 to TRBJ2-7; D remains ambiguous. The germline gives CDR1 MNHEY, CDR2 SMNVEV (reference sequence). V gave up 4 bases and J gave up 7 bases, with 8 bases separating them. The CDR3 runs 11 residues. CDR3 loop: CASSWLGEQYF. CDR3 sequence (DNA): TGTGCCAGCAGTTGGCTGGGGGAGCAGTACTTC.

This clonotype was seen once. CDR3 DNA: TGCAGTGCTAGAGATCACGGGGTCTCCGGGTTAGTCGCTGAAGCTTTCTTT. Residues: CSARDHGVSGLVAEAFF. V gene TRBV20-1 combines with J gene TRBJ1-1, with unresolved D. This CDR3 has 17 amino acids. The germline V gene has CDR1 DFQATT and CDR2 SNEGSKA (reference sequence). V gave up 0 bases and J gave up 6 bases, with 23 bases separating them.

The table lists this clonotype with a few counts. This chain connects TRBV2 to TRBJ1-4; D is possibly TRBD1 (5 bases). The germline V gene has CDR1 SNHLY and CDR2 FYNNEI. This CDR3 has 15 amino acids. With 5 bases removed from V and 3 bases from J, the gap between germline ends came to 13 bases. The CDR3: CASSFIVGANEKLFF. The DNA for the CDR3 is TGTGCCAGCAGTTTCATTGTGGGGGCTAATGAAAAACTGTTTTTT.

V and J are TRBV5-1 and TRBJ2-5; D may be TRBD1 (5 bases). V was clipped by 4 bases and J by 5 bases, with 18 bases between them. Germline V gene data show CDR1 as SGHRS and CDR2 as YFSETQ. The CDR3 runs to 15 residues. CDR3 amino acids: CASSPNTGAMETQYF. CDR3 bases: TGCGCCAGCAGCCCAAATACTGGGGCGATGGAGACCCAGTACTTC. The entire variable domain, with the rest obtained from reference TRBV5-1 and TRBJ2-5, is as follows: KAGVTQTPRYLIKTRGQQVTLSCSPISGHRSVSWYQQTPGQGLQFLFEYFSETQRNKGNFPGRFSGRQFSNSRSEMNVSTLELGDSALYLCASSPNTGAMETQYFGPGTRLLVL.

The CDR3 reads CASSLNPMGKTEAFF. Here the CDR3 DNA reads TGCGCCAGCAGCCTCAATCCCATGGGGAAAACTGAAGCTTTCTTT. The chain recombines TRBV4-1 with TRBJ1-1; D is unclear. Trimming stripped 4 bases from V and 5 bases from J, with 17 bases between. The CDR3 loop spans 15 amino acids. The germline V gene encodes CDR1 MGHRA and CDR2 YSYEKL.

Regarding this clonotype: With a much larger clone just one base away, this may be a read error. The rearrangement uses TRBV7-2 and TRBJ2-5, with a weak D call TRBD1 (5 bases). The length of the CDR3 is 14 residues. CDR1 is SGHTA and CDR2 is FQGNSA in the germline V gene. CDR3 in amino acids: CASSYIRVQETRYF. CDR3 in DNA: TGTGCCAGCAGCTACATCAGGGTTCAAGAGACCCGGTACTTC.

V usage is TRBV25-1 and J usage is TRBJ2-1; 15 positions match TRBD2. The V and J ends lost 4 bases and 13 bases, in that order; junction bases with no gene match: 20. CDR1 MGHDK and CDR2 SYGVNS come from the germline V gene. This CDR3 is built from 19 residues. CDR3 DNA: TGTGCCAGCAGTGGAGCCTTCGGACTAGCGGGAGGGCCCAGGGAGACCCAGTTCTTC. Its protein product is CASSGAFGLAGGPRETQFF.

This clonotype was detected only a few times. The DNA for the CDR3 is TGTGCCATCAAGCAGCGGGAGGCCAATGAGCAGTTCTTC. Translated: CAIKQREANEQFF. The chain links TRBV10-3 to TRBJ2-1, with 9 positions matching TRBD2. The CDR3 contains 13 residues. Losses at the gene ends were 7 bases for V and 6 bases for J; bases not matched to a gene: 4. CDR1 is ENHRY and CDR2 is SYGVKD in the germline V gene.

CDR3 in amino acids: CASSYDRGRGGNTEAFF. The CDR3 coding sequence is TGTGCCAGCAGCTACGACAGGGGAAGAGGAGGGAACACTGAAGCTTTCTTT. This chain connects TRBV11-1 to TRBJ1-1; 8 nucleotides agree with TRBD1. Per the germline V gene, CDR1 is SGHAT and CDR2 is FQDESV (reference sequence). V lost 4 bases, J lost 1 base, and 11 bases stayed unmatched. The CDR3 has 17 amino acids.

The chain carries TRBV5-1 and TRBJ2-5; tentative D call: TRBD1 (6 bases). Germline CDR1 SGHRS, CDR2 YFSETQ. The germline V and J ends were trimmed by 3 bases and 5 bases, with 11 bases remaining between them. The CDR3 totals 13 residues. The CDR3 region has the DNA TGCGCCAGCAGCTCACAGGGTACCGAGACCCAGTACTTC. Its translation is CASSSQGTETQYF.

This chain joins TRBV29-1 and TRBJ1-2, with D possibly TRBD1 on 5 matching bases. In germline, CDR1 is SQVTM, CDR2 ANQGSEA. The CDR3 consists of 14 residues. Trimming took off 6 bases at V and 0 bases at J, with 14 bases between the two ends. The DNA for the CDR3 is TGCAGCGTAGGGGATGACAGATCTAACTATGGCTACACCTTC. It specifies CSVGDDRSNYGYTF.

This clonotype was found a few times. The chain combines TRBV28 with TRBJ1-2, with D possibly being TRBD1 (5 bases). Trimming took off 8 bases at V and 8 bases at J, with 15 bases between the two ends. The germline gives CDR1 MDHEN, CDR2 SYDVKM. The CDR3 runs 12 residues. The DNA for the CDR3 is TGTGCCAGCCTGGGGGGGTTTGGGGGCTACACCTTC. It codes for CASLGGFGGYTF.

The V call is TRBV7-2, the J call TRBJ2-3; D is perhaps TRBD2 (6 bases). V was clipped by 4 bases and J by 7 bases, with 12 bases between them. Germline lookup yields CDR1 SGHTA and CDR2 FQGNSA. This CDR3 has 13 residues. This chain's CDR3 is CASSSASANTQYF. CDR3 coding DNA: TGTGCCAGCAGCTCGGCTAGCGCCAATACGCAGTATTTT.

This clonotype has a handful of counts. The J gene is TRBJ2-4, the V gene TRBV6-2 or TRBV6-3, with 9 bases matching TRBD1. V trimming: 4 bases; J trimming: 4 bases; junction bases outside the gene matches: 5. The CDR3 spans 15 residues. Germline CDR1 is MNHEY and CDR2 is SVGEGT. The CDR3 DNA is TGTGCCAGCAGTTCTGGGACAGGGCTTAAAAACATTCAGTACTTC. Its translation: CASSSGTGLKNIQYF.

Of note for this clonotype: The junction and the germline gene differ at one end; a read error may be behind it. The chain carries TRBV18 and TRBJ2-5; tentatively, D is TRBD1 or TRBD2 (5 bases each). The J call may be wrong; the DNA end is better matched by TRBJ2-1. From germline, CDR1 is KGHSH and CDR2 LQKENI. This CDR3 is 13 amino acids long. The CDR3 nucleotides read TGCGCCAGCTCACAGGACTTACAAGAGACCCAGTTCTTC. Translated: CASSQDLQETQFF.

This clonotype came up a few times. Here the CDR3 reads CSASPLGQWREQYF. The DNA of the CDR3 is TGCAGTGCTAGCCCCCTCGGCCAGTGGAGAGAGCAGTACTTC. This chain links TRBV20-1 with TRBJ2-7; D is uncertain. The CDR3 has 14 amino acids. In germline, CDR1 is DFQATT, CDR2 SNEGSKA (reference sequence). The V gene lost 3 bases and the J gene lost 7 bases, with 19 bases spanning the gap.

The gene calls are TRBV29-1 and TRBJ1-1; 11 nucleotides agree with TRBD1. This CDR3 contains 15 residues. The J segment lost 11 bases and the V segment lost 4 bases, leaving 15 bases of the junction unmatched. Germline V gene sequence: CDR1 SQVTM, CDR2 ANQGSEA. Here the CDR3 reads CSVVAGGTGGREAFF. CDR3 sequence (DNA): TGCAGCGTTGTTGCAGGGGGGACAGGGGGACGAGAGGCTTTCTTT.